Listed below are T cell receptor beta chains from one sample, sequenced in a study of T cell responses to AZD1222 COVID-19 vaccine. Generated by immunoSEQ multiplex PCR, the TCRdb table keeps only in-frame clones and is missing some. The repertoire holds fewer than 120,000 clones, about 88% seen once, with roughly 1.6% in the top ten. Source: peripheral blood, taken on day 0 of AZD1222 vaccination. These receptors were collected from an adult in good health. Each CDR3 is given with its conserved first and last residue. D genes are given only for firm matches. Rows give clone size only sometimes, using once, few, many, or a class for an expanded clone.

v_call	clone_size	d_call	j_call	cdr3_nt	cdr3_aa
TRBV7-2	-	-	TRBJ1-1	TGTGCCAGCAGCTTTCGACAGGTTATGAACACTGAAGCTTTCTTT	CASSFRQVMNTEAFF
TRBV10-3	-	TRBD1	TRBJ1-2	TGTGCCATCAGTGAGTCCGGACAGGGTCTAGGGGGCTACACCTTC	CAISESGQGLGGYTF
TRBV5-1	-	-	TRBJ1-2	TGCGCCAGCAGCTTGTATACGAGGGCATCTAACTATGGCTACACCTTC	CASSLYTRASNYGYTF
TRBV7-9	once	TRBD1	TRBJ1-1	TGTGCCAGCAGCTTAGCTTGGACAGGGCGAGAGAACACTGAAGCTTTCTTT	CASSLAWTGRENTEAFF
TRBV19	once	TRBD1	TRBJ1-1	TGTGCCAGTACCCAGACAGGGGGCTTGCTCCCTGAAGCTTTCTTT	CASTQTGGLLPEAFF
TRBV5-1	-	-	TRBJ1-6	TGCGCCAGCAGCTTGGACTGGGGGAATTCACCCCTCCACTTT	CASSLDWGNSPLHF
TRBV18	-	-	TRBJ2-5	TGTGCCAGCTCACCCCGCTCCGGGACACAAGAGACCCAGTACTTC	CASSPRSGTQETQYF
TRBV10-2	-	-	TRBJ2-5	TGCGCCAGCAGTGAGCAACAGGGTACCCAAGAGACCCAGTACTTC	CASSEQQGTQETQYF
TRBV14	-	TRBD2	TRBJ2-1	TGTGCCAGCAGCTTTCGGCTAGCGGGGGCCAGCTCCTACAATGAGCAGTTCTTC	CASSFRLAGASSYNEQFF
TRBV15	-	TRBD1	TRBJ1-4	TGTGCCACCAGCAGAAACAGGGGTGCTAATGAAAAACTGTTTTTT	CATSRNRGANEKLFF
TRBV3-1/TRBV3-2	-	-	TRBJ1-6	TGTGCCAGCAGCCAACGGCAGGTCGATAATTCACCCCTCCACTTT	CASSQRQVDNSPLHF
TRBV3-1/TRBV3-2	-	-	TRBJ1-4	TGTGCCAGCAGCCAAGAAACGGTGGATCTCGAAAAACTGTTTTTT	CASSQETVDLEKLFF
TRBV3-1/TRBV3-2	-	-	TRBJ1-3	TGTGCCAGCAGCCAAGACGAGATCTCTGGAAACACCATATATTTT	CASSQDEISGNTIYF
TRBV27	-	-	TRBJ2-7	TGTGCCAGCAGTTTAAGGTCGAATTACTACGAGCAGTACTTC	CASSLRSNYYEQYF
TRBV7-9	few	-	TRBJ2-3	TGTGCCAGCAGCTTAGCCCTTTCCACAGATACGCAGTATTTT	CASSLALSTDTQYF
TRBV30	once	TRBD1	TRBJ2-7	TGTGCCTGGAGGGCGGACAGGGACTACGAGCAGTACTTC	CAWRADRDYEQYF
TRBV5-1	-	-	TRBJ1-1	TGCGCCAGCAGCTTGGAGGGGAGGGACACTGAAGCTTTCTTT	CASSLEGRDTEAFF
TRBV2	-	-	TRBJ1-5	TGTGCCAGCAGGCAGGGAGGTGGACAGCCCCAGCATTTT	CASRQGGGQPQHF
TRBV6-6	-	-	TRBJ1-1	TGTGCCAGCAGCCCCAACTTGGAGGGAACTGAAGCTTTCTTT	CASSPNLEGTEAFF
TRBV5-1	few	-	TRBJ1-3	TGCGCCAGCAGGATGGACAGCGGAAACACCATATATTTT	CASRMDSGNTIYF
TRBV7-8	-	TRBD1	TRBJ2-7	TGTGCCAGCAGTTCAAATTTACCGGGACAGGGAATCTCCTACGAGCAGTACTTC	CASSSNLPGQGISYEQYF
TRBV5-1	once	-	TRBJ2-3	TGCGCCAGCAGCTTGAGGTCTAGCACAGATACGCAGTATTTT	CASSLRSSTDTQYF
TRBV10-2	-	-	TRBJ1-6	TGCGCCAGCAGTTTGAGTGCAGGGGATTCACCCCTCCACTTT	CASSLSAGDSPLHF
TRBV6-5	-	-	TRBJ1-5	TGTGCCACTGCGCGCAGTTTGGGGAATCAGCCCCAGCATTTT	CATARSLGNQPQHF
TRBV11-2	-	-	TRBJ1-5	TGTGCCAGCAGCTTAGAGGGGGACAATCAGCCCCAGCATTTT	CASSLEGDNQPQHF
TRBV19	-	TRBD1	TRBJ1-5	TGTGCCAGTAGTACCACCCCGACAGGGAATTATTGGAATCAGCCCCAGCATTTT	CASSTTPTGNYWNQPQHF
TRBV10-2	-	TRBD2	TRBJ2-3	TGCGCCAGCAGTGAGGCGTCGTCTAGCGGGTTGGGCACAGATACGCAGTATTTT	CASSEASSSGLGTDTQYF
TRBV15	-	-	TRBJ1-2	TGTGCCACCAGCAGAGATGGGGGCAGAGCAGGCCCCTATGGCTACACCTTC	CATSRDGGRAGPYGYTF
TRBV10-2	-	TRBD2	TRBJ2-1	TGCGCCAGCAGTGGGCTAGCGGGAGAATTTTCCGACAATGAGCAGTTCTTC	CASSGLAGEFSDNEQFF
TRBV18	-	-	TRBJ1-1	TGTGCCAGCTCACCACCCCCGGGGGGTAGTGAAGCTTTCTTT	CASSPPPGGSEAFF
TRBV4-1	-	TRBD1	TRBJ2-1	TGCGCCAGCAGCCCCCGGGACAGGGTAATCGATGAGCAGTTCTTC	CASSPRDRVIDEQFF
TRBV7-6	-	TRBD2	TRBJ2-7	TGTGCCAGCAGCGTAGGACTAGCGGAGTTCTCCTACGAGCAGTACTTC	CASSVGLAEFSYEQYF
TRBV6-4	-	-	TRBJ2-2	TGTGCCAGCAGCCCCGGGGGAGTAACCGGGGAGCTGTTTTTT	CASSPGGVTGELFF
TRBV19	-	TRBD1	TRBJ1-1	TGTGCCAGTAGTACCCAGGGGGCTGGAGCTTTCTTT	CASSTQGAGAFF
TRBV2	-	-	TRBJ2-7	TGTGCCAGCAGTGAAGGCTCATCAACCTACGAGCAGTACTTC	CASSEGSSTYEQYF
TRBV11-2	-	-	TRBJ1-2	TGTGCCAGCAGACGAAGTACCGACCACTATGGCTACACCTTC	CASRRSTDHYGYTF
TRBV29-1	once	-	TRBJ2-1	TGCAGCGTTCCACCCCCCGACAGCTTCCAGAGGCAGTTCTTC	CSVPPPDSFQRQFF
TRBV14	-	-	TRBJ1-2	TGTGCCAGCAGCCAAGGGGGGAAGCCTAACTATGGCTACACCTTC	CASSQGGKPNYGYTF
TRBV30	-	TRBD1	TRBJ1-4	TGTGCCTCCGGACAGGGGGCCATTAATGAAAAACTGTTTTTT	CASGQGAINEKLFF
TRBV7-2	-	-	TRBJ1-2	TGTGCCAGCAGCTTAGCGATCGGGGTTTCTAGACGTGCGAATAACTATGGCTACACCTTC	CASSLAIGVSRRANNYGYTF
TRBV5-1	-	-	TRBJ1-3	TGCGCCAGCAGCTCGGACAGTTACTCTGGAAACACCATATATTTT	CASSSDSYSGNTIYF